This T cell receptor beta chain comes out of a study of shared clonotypes between healthy human individuals. Study details: Each donor contributed plates that comprised three CD4 naive, three CD4 memory, two CD8 naive and one CD8 memory.

Regarding the study as a whole: A handful of donors shared about 4.8% of their naive CD4 clonotypes.

Turning to this clone: Its antigen is not identified.

The CDR3 sequence is 15 residues long. With 2 bases removed from V and 0 bases from J, the gap between germline ends came to 9 bases. Germline V CDR1 and CDR2: MNHNS, SASEGT. Generated by immunoSEQ multiplex PCR, the TCRdb table keeps only in-frame clones and is missing some. This sample has a few hundred thousand clones, with roughly 96% found just once. The sequencing input was memory CD8+ T cells sorted from blood. Subset here: CD45RO+ cells pooled with CCR7-negative TemRA cells. The chain has TRBV6-1 and TRBJ2-3; no clear D. The sequence derives from a man aged 25 to 45 in good health. The CDR3 nucleotides are TGTGCCAGCAGTGAACCCGCTGCGAGCACAGATACGCAGTATTTT. This encodes CASSEPAASTDTQYF.